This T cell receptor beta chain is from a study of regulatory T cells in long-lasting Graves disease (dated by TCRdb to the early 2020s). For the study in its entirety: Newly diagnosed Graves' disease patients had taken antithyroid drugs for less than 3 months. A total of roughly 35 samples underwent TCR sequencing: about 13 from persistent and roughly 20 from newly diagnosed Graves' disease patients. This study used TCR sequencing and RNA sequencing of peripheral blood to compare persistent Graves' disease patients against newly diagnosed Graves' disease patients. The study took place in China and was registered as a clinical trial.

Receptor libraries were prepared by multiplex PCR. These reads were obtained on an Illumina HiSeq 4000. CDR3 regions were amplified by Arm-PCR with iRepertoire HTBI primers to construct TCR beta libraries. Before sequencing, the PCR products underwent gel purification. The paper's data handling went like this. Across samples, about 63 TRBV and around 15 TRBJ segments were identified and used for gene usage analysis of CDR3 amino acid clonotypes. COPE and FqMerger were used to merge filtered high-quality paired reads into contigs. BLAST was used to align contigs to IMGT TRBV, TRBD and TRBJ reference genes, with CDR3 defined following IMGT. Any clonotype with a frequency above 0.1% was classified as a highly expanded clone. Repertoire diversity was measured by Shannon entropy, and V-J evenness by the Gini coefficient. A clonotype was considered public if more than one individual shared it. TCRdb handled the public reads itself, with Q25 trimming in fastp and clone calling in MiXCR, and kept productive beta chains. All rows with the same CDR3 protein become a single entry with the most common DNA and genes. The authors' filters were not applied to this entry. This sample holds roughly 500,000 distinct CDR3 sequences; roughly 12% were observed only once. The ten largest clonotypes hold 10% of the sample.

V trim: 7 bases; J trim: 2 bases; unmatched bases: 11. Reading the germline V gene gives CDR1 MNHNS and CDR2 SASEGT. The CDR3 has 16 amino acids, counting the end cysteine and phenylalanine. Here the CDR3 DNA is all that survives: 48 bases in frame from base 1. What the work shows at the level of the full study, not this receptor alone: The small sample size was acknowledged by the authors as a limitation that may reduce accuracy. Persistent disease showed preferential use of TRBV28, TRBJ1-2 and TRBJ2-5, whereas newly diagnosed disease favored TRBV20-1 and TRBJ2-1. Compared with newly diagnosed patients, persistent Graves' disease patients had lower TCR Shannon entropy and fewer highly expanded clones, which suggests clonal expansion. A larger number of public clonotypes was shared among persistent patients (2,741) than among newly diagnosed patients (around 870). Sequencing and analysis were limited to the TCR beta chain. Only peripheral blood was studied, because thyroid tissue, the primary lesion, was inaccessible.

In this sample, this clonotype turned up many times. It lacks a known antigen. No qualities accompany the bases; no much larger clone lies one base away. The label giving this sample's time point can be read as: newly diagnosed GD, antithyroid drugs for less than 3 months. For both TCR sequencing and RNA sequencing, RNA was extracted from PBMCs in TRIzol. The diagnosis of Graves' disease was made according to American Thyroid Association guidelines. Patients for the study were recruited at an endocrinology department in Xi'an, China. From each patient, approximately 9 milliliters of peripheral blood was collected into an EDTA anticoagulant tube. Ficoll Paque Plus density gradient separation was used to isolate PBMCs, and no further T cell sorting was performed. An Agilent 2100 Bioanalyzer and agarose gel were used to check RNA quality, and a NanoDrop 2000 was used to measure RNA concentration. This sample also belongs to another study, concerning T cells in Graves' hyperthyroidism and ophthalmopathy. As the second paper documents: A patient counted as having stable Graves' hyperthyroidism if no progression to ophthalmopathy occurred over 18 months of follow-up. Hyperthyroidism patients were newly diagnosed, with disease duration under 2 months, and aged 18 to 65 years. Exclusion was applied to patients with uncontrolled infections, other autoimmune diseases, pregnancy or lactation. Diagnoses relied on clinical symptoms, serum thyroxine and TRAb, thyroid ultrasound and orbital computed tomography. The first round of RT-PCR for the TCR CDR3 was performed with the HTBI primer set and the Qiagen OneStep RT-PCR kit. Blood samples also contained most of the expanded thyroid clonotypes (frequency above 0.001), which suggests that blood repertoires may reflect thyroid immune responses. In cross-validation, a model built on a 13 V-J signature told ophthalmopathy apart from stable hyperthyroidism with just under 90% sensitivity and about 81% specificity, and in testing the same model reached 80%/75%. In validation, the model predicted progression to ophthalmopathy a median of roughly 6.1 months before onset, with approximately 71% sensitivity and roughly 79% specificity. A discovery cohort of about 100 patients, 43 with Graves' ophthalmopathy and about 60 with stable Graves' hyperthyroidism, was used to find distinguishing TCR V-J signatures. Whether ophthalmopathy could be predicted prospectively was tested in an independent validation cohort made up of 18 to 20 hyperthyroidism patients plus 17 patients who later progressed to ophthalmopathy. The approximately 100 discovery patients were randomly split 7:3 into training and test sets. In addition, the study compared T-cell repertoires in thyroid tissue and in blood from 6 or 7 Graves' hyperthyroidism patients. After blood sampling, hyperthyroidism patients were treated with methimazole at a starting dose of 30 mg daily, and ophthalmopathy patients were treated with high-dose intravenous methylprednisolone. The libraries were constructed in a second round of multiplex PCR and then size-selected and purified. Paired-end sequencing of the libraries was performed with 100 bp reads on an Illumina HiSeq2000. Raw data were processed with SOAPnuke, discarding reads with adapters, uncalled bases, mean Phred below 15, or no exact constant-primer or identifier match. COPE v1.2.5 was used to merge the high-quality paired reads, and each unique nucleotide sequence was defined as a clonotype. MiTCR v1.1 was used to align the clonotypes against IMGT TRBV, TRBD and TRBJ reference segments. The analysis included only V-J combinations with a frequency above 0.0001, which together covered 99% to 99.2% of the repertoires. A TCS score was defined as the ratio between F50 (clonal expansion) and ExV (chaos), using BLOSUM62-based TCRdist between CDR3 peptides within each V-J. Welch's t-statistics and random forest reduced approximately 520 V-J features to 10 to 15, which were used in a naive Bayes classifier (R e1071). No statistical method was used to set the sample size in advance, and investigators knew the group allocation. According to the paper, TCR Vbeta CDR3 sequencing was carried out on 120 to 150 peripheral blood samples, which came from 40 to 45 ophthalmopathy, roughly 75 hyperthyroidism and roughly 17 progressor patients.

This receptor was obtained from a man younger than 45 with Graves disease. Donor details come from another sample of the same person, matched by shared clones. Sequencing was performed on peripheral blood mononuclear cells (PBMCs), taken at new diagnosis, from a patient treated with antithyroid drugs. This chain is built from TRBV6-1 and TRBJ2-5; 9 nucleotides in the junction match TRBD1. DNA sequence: TGTGCCAGCAATACAGTCGACAGGGGGTTACAAGAGACCCAGTACTTC. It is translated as CASNTVDRGLQETQYF.